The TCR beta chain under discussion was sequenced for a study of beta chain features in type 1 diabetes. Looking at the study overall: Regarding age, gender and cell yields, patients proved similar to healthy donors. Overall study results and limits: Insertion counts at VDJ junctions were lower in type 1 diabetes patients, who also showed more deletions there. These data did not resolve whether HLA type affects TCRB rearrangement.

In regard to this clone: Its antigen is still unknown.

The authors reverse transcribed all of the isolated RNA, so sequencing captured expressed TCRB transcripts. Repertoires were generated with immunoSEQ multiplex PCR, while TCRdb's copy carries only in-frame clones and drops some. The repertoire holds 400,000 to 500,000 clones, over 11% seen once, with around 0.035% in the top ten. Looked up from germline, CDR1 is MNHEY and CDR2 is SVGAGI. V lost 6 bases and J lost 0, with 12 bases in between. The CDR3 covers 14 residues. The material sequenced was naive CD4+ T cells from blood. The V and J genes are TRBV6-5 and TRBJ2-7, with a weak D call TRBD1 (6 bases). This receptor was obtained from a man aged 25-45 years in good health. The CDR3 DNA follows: TGTGCCAGCAGCTCCGGGACAACCTCCTACGAGCAGTACTTC. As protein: CASSSGTTSYEQYF.